The clone carrying this TCR beta chain was recorded at least ten times. Its antigen is undetermined. The donor group consisted entirely of healthy Caucasians. With 7 bases removed from V and 5 bases from J, the gap between germline ends came to 9 bases. The CDR3 runs to 12 residues. The data are from a study of identical twins. Findings and caveats of the study: Invariant MAIT and iNKT cells could partly confound zero-insertion analyses.

A single record per CDR3 protein comes from TCRdb applying MiXCR to the 5' RACE reads. This repertoire shows roughly 630,000 distinct CDR3 sequences, under 8.5% found once; its top ten account for roughly 1.6%. This same sample was also part of a study on yellow fever vaccine responses in identical twins.

This TCR was sampled from a young woman in good health. The chain is built from TRBV12-3 or TRBV12-4 and TRBJ1-5; D gene ambiguous. The specimen was PBMCs. The CDR3 DNA is TGTGCCAGCACCTCCATGGATCAGCCCCAGCATTTT. Residues: CASTSMDQPQHF.